One and the same sample provided the 26 T cell receptor beta chains below, sequenced in a study of cytomegalovirus exposure and HLA in healthy donors. 60 Vbeta and 13 Jbeta primers were used in PCR. TCRdb keeps only in-frame clones here, not all; method: immunoSEQ multiplex PCR. The repertoire consists of 150,000 or so clones, with 9.7% occurring once and the leading ten covering 1.8%. Sequencing was done on a sample of PBMCs. These receptors were collected from a man aged 50 or older in good health and CMV-seronegative.

This clone was counted between two and nine times. This chain uses TRBV11-2 with TRBJ1-5; 9 bases align to TRBD1. Germline CDR1 reads SGHAT; CDR2 reads FQNNGV. The CDR3 has 14 residues. Trimming cost V 5 bases and J 3 bases; bases outside gene matches: 2. This CDR3 reads CASSRDRVNQPQHF. The CDR3 DNA is TGTGCCAGCAGCCGGGACAGGGTCAATCAGCCCCAGCATTTT.

This clone came up a few times. V and J are TRBV5-8 and TRBJ1-5; 7 bases agree with TRBD1. CDR1 and CDR2 from the germline V gene are SGHTS and YDEGEE. V lost 4 bases and J lost 0; bases outside the gene matches: 10. This CDR3 contains 17 residues. The CDR3 nucleotides read TGTGCCAGCAGCAGGGGACAGCCTATTGATAGCAATCAGCCCCAGCATTTT. Its protein is CASSRGQPIDSNQPQHF. Looking up the rest from reference TRBV5-8 and TRBJ1-5 gives the full variable domain: EAGVTQSPTHLIKTRGQQATLRCSPISGHTSVYWYQQALGLGLQFLLWYDEGEERNRGNFPPRFSGRQFPNYSSELNVNALELEDSALYLCASSRGQPIDSNQPQHFGDGTRLSIL.

The chain has TRBV7-3 and TRBJ2-2; 10 bases map to TRBD2. The germline V gene encodes CDR1 SGHTA and CDR2 FQGTGA. The CDR3 covers 16 residues. The junction had 7 bases not matched to a gene; V was cut back by 5 bases and J by 4 bases. CDR3 protein: CASSPAASGSTGELFF. In nucleotides, the CDR3 is TGTGCCAGCAGCCCAGCGGCTAGCGGGAGCACCGGGGAGCTGTTTTTT.

This clone occurred a few times. CDR3 protein: CASSGGVSYEQYF. DNA for the CDR3: TGTGCCAGCAGTGGGGGGGTATCCTACGAGCAGTACTTC. The chain is built from TRBV27 and TRBJ2-7, with TRBD2 matching 7 bases. This CDR3 contains 13 residues. The V and J ends lost 5 bases and 1 base, in that order; junction bases with no gene match: 2. Germline CDR1 and CDR2: MNHEY and SMNVEV (reference sequence).

This chain connects TRBV2 to TRBJ1-5; 7 nucleotides align to TRBD1. This CDR3 has 15 residues. The junction had 7 bases not matched to a gene; V was cut back by 4 bases and J by 4 bases. Germline-derived CDR1 and CDR2 are SNHLY and FYNNEI. For the CDR3, the DNA is TGTGCCAGCAGTGTACAAAGACAGGGAAATCAGCCCCAGCATTTT. Amino acids: CASSVQRQGNQPQHF.

This clone has only a few counts. The chain carries TRBV28 and TRBJ1-5; TRBD1 aligns across 7 bases. J was trimmed by 1 base and V by 5 bases; bases with no gene match: 8. Germline assignment: CDR1 MDHEN and CDR2 SYDVKM. The CDR3 has 16 residues. The CDR3 DNA reads TGTGCCAGCAGTACCTCCTACAGGGGAAGCAATCAGCCCCAGCATTTT. Translated, it gives CASSTSYRGSNQPQHF.

This sequence joins TRBV6-1 and TRBJ1-4; D is perhaps TRBD1 (5 bases). Trimming removed 8 bases from V and 7 bases from J, with 14 bases in between. This CDR3 contains 13 residues. Germline V gives CDR1 MNHNS, CDR2 SASEGT. The CDR3, as DNA: TGTGCCAGCTCCGGGACGGGAGCTGAAAAACTGTTTTTT. It is translated as CASSGTGAEKLFF.

This clone was picked up a small number of times. The rearrangement links TRBV4-1 to TRBJ1-5; no reliable D call. The CDR3 is made up of 13 amino acids. The germline gives CDR1 MGHRA, CDR2 YSYEKL. V lost 8 bases and J lost 0, with 8 bases in between. This CDR3 is CASASSSNQPQHF. The CDR3 DNA reads TGCGCCAGCGCGTCGAGTAGCAATCAGCCCCAGCATTTT.

This clone was seen more than once but under ten times. The chain is built from TRBV6-1 and TRBJ2-7; 11 positions match TRBD2. The CDR3 extends over 14 amino acids. The germline V gene has CDR1 MNHNS and CDR2 SASEGT. Trimming at V came to 6 bases and at J to 3 bases, leaving 4 bases not matched to a gene. DNA of the CDR3: TGTGCCAGCAGAGGGACTAGCGGATTCTACGAGCAGTACTTC. It codes for CASRGTSGFYEQYF.

The chain uses TRBV5-1 and TRBJ2-1, with TRBD1 matching over 10 bases. CDR1 is SGHRS and CDR2 is YFSETQ in the germline V gene. J was trimmed by 8 bases and V by 4 bases; bases with no gene match: 9. The length of the CDR3 is 15 residues. The DNA for the CDR3 is TGCGCCAGCAGCCCCGGGACAGGGGAGGACGATGAGCAGTTCTTC. The encoded protein is CASSPGTGEDDEQFF.

The V and J genes are TRBV29-1 and TRBJ2-5; possible D gene TRBD1, 5 bases. The tail of the sequence fits TRBJ2-7 better, so the J call may be wrong. This CDR3 has 12 residues. The germline CDR1 and CDR2 sequences are SQVTM and ANQGSEA. The CDR3 loop reads CSYSQGSYEQYF. The CDR3 nucleotides are TGCAGCTATTCGCAGGGATCCTACGAGCAGTACTTC.

This sequence joins TRBV11-2 and TRBJ2-3; TRBD2 matches 13 bases. Germline V gene sequence: CDR1 SGHAT, CDR2 FQNNGV. V was clipped by 2 bases and J by 0 bases; unmatched bases: 8. This CDR3 comprises 19 residues. As DNA, the CDR3 is TGTGCCAGCAGCTTAAGGAGACTAGCGGGGGGCTTGAGCACAGATACGCAGTATTTT. Its protein is CASSLRRLAGGLSTDTQYF. The full variable domain, rest sourced from reference TRBV11-2 and TRBJ2-3, is EAGVAQSPRYKIIEKRQSVAFWCNPISGHATLYWYQQILGQGPKLLIQFQNNGVVDDSQLPKDRFSAERLKGVDSTLKIQPAKLEDSAVYLCASSLRRLAGGLSTDTQYFGPGTRLTVL.

This clone showed up just a few times. This chain joins TRBV5-1 and TRBJ1-1; a weak D match, TRBD1 (6 bases). V lost 5 bases and J 11 bases, leaving 16 bases between the germline ends. The CDR3 runs to 12 residues. Germline V gene sequence: CDR1 SGHRS, CDR2 YFSETQ. The DNA for the CDR3 is TGCGCCAGCAGTTTACAGGGCCGGAGGGCTTTCTTT. This encodes CASSLQGRRAFF.

V is TRBV4-1 and J is TRBJ1-2; 8 nucleotides line up with TRBD1. The CDR3 has 16 residues. After removal of 3 bases from V and 6 bases from J, the junction contained 12 bases not matched to a gene. Germline V gene lookup returns CDR1 MGHRA and CDR2 YSYEKL. CDR3: CASSHFSGQGADGYTF. The CDR3 DNA follows: TGCGCCAGCAGCCACTTCTCGGGGCAGGGGGCCGATGGCTACACCTTC.

This clone has a handful of counts. The V call is TRBV19, the J call TRBJ2-3; 9 bases align to TRBD1. The germline gives CDR1 LNHDA, CDR2 SQIVND (reference sequence). The CDR3 is 15 residues long. J lost 3 bases, V lost 4 bases, and 5 bases had no gene match. CDR3 sequence reads: CASSTGTGRTDTQYF. The CDR3, as DNA: TGTGCCAGTAGTACCGGGACAGGGAGGACAGATACGCAGTATTTT.

J is TRBJ2-5 and V is TRBV2; 8 nucleotides line up with TRBD2. This CDR3 is built from 14 residues. After removal of 3 bases from V and 7 bases from J, the junction contained 7 bases not matched to a gene. Germline values: CDR1 SNHLY, CDR2 FYNNEI. CDR3 sequence (DNA): TGTGCCAGCAGTGACTGGACTAGCCCGATGACCCAGTACTTC. It yields the protein CASSDWTSPMTQYF.

This clone appeared a few times. The chain employs TRBV6-6 and TRBJ2-3; no definite D call. CDR1 MNHNY and CDR2 SVGAGI come from the germline V gene (reference sequence). CDR3 length: 15 residues. The ends were cut back, 6 bases at V and 0 bases at J, with 13 bases in the middle. The CDR3 DNA reads TGTGCCAGCAGACTATCCCCACGAAGCACAGATACGCAGTATTTT. Its protein product is CASRLSPRSTDTQYF.

This clone was seen a few times. The chain employs TRBV2 and TRBJ1-1, with D unclear. Deletions cut 7 bases from V and 1 base from J, with 13 bases between. This CDR3 is 14 amino acids long. Germline assignment: CDR1 SNHLY and CDR2 FYNNEI. CDR3 in DNA: TGTGCCAGCACCGGACTAGGAGGGAACACTGAAGCTTTCTTT. Its protein product is CASTGLGGNTEAFF.

The chain recombines TRBV19 with TRBJ1-1; D might be TRBD1 (6 bases). Germline V CDR1 and CDR2: LNHDA, SQIVND (reference sequence). V lost 5 bases and J 1 base, leaving 14 bases between the germline ends. The CDR3 spans 15 residues. CDR3 amino acids: CASSSEGQSNTEAFF. As DNA, the CDR3 is TGTGCCAGTAGTTCGGAAGGACAGTCGAACACTGAAGCTTTCTTT. Variable domain in full (rest from reference TRBV19 and TRBJ1-1): DGGITQSPKYLFRKEGQNVTLSCEQNLNHDAMYWYRQDPGQGLRLIYYSQIVNDFQKGDIAEGYSVSREKKESFPLTVTSAQKNPTAFYLCASSSEGQSNTEAFFGQGTRLTVV.

This chain's CDR3 is CASSTTTANYGYTF. The CDR3, as DNA: TGTGCCAGTAGTACAACGACAGCTAACTATGGCTACACCTTC. The V call is TRBV19, the J call TRBJ1-2; D is perhaps TRBD1 (5 bases). This CDR3 region has 14 residues. Germline lookup yields CDR1 LNHDA and CDR2 SQIVND (reference sequence). Trimming pared 4 bases from V and 0 bases from J, leaving 9 bases between.

This clone was observed a few times. This rearrangement joins TRBV2 to TRBJ1-2; the match to TRBD1 covers 7 bases. The CDR3 runs 13 residues. From germline, CDR1 is SNHLY and CDR2 FYNNEI. V shed 8 bases, J shed 7 bases, and the junction held 10 bases outside the gene matches. CDR3 loop: CASSKTGPVGYTF. The CDR3 DNA is TGTGCCAGCTCTAAGACAGGGCCGGTTGGCTACACCTTC.

The chain recombines TRBV9 with TRBJ2-5, with 11 bases lining up with TRBD2. This CDR3 has 17 residues. Germline values: CDR1 SGDLS, CDR2 YYNGEE. V shed 4 bases and J 5 bases; nucleotides not matched to a gene: 13. Here the CDR3 reads CASSPRGSGGATETQYF. CDR3 nucleotides: TGTGCCAGCAGCCCCAGGGGTAGCGGGGGGGCCACGGAGACCCAGTACTTC.

This clone has more than one count but fewer than ten. The chain combines TRBV5-6 with TRBJ1-5; 7 positions agree with TRBD1. V shed 4 bases, J shed 3 bases, and the junction held 4 bases outside the gene matches. The CDR3 is 14 residues long. The germline gives CDR1 SGHDT, CDR2 YYEEEE. DNA for the CDR3: TGTGCCAGCAGCCCCGGACAGGTCAATCAGCCCCAGCATTTT. Translation gives CASSPGQVNQPQHF.

The genes are TRBV19 and TRBJ2-7, with TRBD2 identical over 7 bases. Germline V lookup: CDR1 LNHDA, CDR2 SQIVND (reference sequence). The trim removed 8 bases at V and 5 bases at J, leaving 6 bases unmatched. The CDR3 extends over 12 amino acids. The DNA of the CDR3 is TGTGCCAGTGGGAGGGCGGCTGACGAGCAGTACTTC. It is translated as CASGRAADEQYF. The full variable domain, in which reference TRBV19 and TRBJ2-7 provide the parts outside the CDR3, is DGGITQSPKYLFRKEGQNVTLSCEQNLNHDAMYWYRQDPGQGLRLIYYSQIVNDFQKGDIAEGYSVSREKKESFPLTVTSAQKNPTAFYLCASGRAADEQYFGPGTRLTVT.

This clone was observed a few times. The CDR3 spells CASSPRTSRTGELFF. For the CDR3, the DNA is TGTGCCAGCAGCCCTCGGACTAGTCGGACCGGGGAGCTGTTTTTT. The chain recombines TRBV7-3 with TRBJ2-2; TRBD2 agrees at 7 bases. CDR1 SGHTA and CDR2 FQGTGA come from the germline V gene. V shed 5 bases and J 5 bases; nucleotides not matched to a gene: 8. This CDR3 spans 15 amino acids.

This clone was observed a few times. The V and J genes are TRBV21-1 and TRBJ1-5; the table's TRBD1 call for D was not verified on the DNA. TRBV21-1 is labeled a pseudogene. The CDR3 covers 19 residues. CDR3 amino acids: CASRFYSRDRGLGNQPQHF. In nucleotides, the CDR3 is TGTGCCAGCAGATTCTATTCCCGGGACAGGGGTCTCGGCAATCAGCCCCAGCATTTT.